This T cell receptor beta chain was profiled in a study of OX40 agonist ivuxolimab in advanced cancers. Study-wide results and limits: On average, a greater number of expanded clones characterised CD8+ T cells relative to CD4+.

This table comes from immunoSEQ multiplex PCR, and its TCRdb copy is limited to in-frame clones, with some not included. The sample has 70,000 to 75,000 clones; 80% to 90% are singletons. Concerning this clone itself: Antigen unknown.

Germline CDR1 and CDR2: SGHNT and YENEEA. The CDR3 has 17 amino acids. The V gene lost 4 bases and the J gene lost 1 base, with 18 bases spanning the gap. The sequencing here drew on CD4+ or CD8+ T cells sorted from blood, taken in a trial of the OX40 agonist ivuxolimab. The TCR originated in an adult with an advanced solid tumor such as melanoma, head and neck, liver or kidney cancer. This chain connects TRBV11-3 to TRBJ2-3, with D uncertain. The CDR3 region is CASSSPRRKGRTDTQYF. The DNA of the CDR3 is TGTGCCAGCAGCTCCCCACGTCGCAAAGGACGCACAGATACGCAGTATTTT.